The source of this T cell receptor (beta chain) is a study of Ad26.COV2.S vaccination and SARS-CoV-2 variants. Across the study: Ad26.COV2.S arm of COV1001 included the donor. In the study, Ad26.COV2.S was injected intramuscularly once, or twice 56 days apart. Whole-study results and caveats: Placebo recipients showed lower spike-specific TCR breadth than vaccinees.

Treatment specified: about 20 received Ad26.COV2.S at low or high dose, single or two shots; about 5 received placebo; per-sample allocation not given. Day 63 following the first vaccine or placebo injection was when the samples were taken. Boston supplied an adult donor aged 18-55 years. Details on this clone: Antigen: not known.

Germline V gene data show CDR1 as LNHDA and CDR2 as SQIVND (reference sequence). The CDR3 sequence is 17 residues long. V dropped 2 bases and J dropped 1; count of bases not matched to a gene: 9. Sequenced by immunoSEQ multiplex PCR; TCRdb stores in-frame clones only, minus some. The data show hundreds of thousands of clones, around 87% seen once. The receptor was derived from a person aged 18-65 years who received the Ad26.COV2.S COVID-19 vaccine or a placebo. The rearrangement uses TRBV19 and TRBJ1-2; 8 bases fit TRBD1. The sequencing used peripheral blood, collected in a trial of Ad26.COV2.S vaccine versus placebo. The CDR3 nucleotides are TGTGCCAGTAGTATACGCGGACAGGGAAGGCTTAACTATGGCTACACCTTC. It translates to CASSIRGQGRLNYGYTF.